Listed below are T cell receptor beta chains from one sample, sequenced in a study of T-cell reconstitution after alpha-beta-depleted transplantation in children. Each CDR3 protein gets one entry after TCRdb re-called the PCR reads with MiXCR. The sample lists roughly 200,000 distinct CDR3 sequences; about 8.4% were seen once. The source was PBMCs, mostly from graft donor cells, collected 360 days after TCRalphabeta/CD19-depleted stem cell transplant. The receptors here all came from a male patient aged 2-15 years who had a stem cell transplant for acute myeloid leukemia, so the T cells may come from the graft donor. Both conserved end residues are part of each CDR3. D genes are given only for firm matches. Expanded clones are given a class, and other clones once, few, many or no size at all.

d_call	clone_size	v_call	j_call	cdr3_aa	cdr3_nt
NA	few	TRBV12-3/TRBV12-4	TRBJ2-3	CASSPILGRDTQYF	TGTGCCAGCAGTCCCATTTTAGGCCGCGATACGCAGTATTTT
NA	many	TRBV20-1	TRBJ2-3	CSARALSWQASTDTQYF	TGCAGTGCTAGAGCTTTAAGTTGGCAGGCGAGCACAGATACGCAGTATTTT
NA	many	TRBV10-3	TRBJ2-3	CAITETGITDTQYF	TGTGCCATCACGGAGACGGGGATCACAGATACGCAGTATTTT
TRBD2	few	TRBV20-1	TRBJ2-7	CSARGLAPYEQYF	TGCAGTGCTAGGGGACTAGCCCCCTACGAGCAGTACTTC
NA	few	TRBV5-6	TRBJ2-1	CASSAASGGEQFF	TGTGCCAGCAGTGCTGCGAGTGGGGGTGAGCAGTTCTTC
TRBD1	few	TRBV5-1	TRBJ2-7	CASSRDRGEQYF	TGCGCCAGCAGCCGGGACAGGGGCGAGCAGTACTTC
TRBD2	NA	TRBV7-9	TRBJ2-7	CASSLESGSYEQYF	TGTGCCAGCAGCTTAGAAAGCGGGAGCTACGAGCAGTACTTC
TRBD1	few	TRBV12-3/TRBV12-4	TRBJ1-2	CASRDRGHRYGYTF	TGTGCCAGCAGGGACAGGGGGCATCGCTATGGCTACACCTTC
NA	NA	TRBV3-1	TRBJ1-2	CASSNLEPYGYTF	TGTGCCAGCAGCAATCTCGAGCCTTATGGCTACACCTTC
NA	many	TRBV7-2	TRBJ2-3	CASSLISSTDTQYF	TGTGCCAGCAGCTTAATTAGTAGCACAGATACGCAGTATTTT
TRBD2	many	TRBV6-5	TRBJ2-3	CASSSRLAGVGDTQYF	TGTGCCAGCAGTTCTAGACTAGCGGGAGTTGGGGATACGCAGTATTTT
NA	NA	TRBV7-2	TRBJ2-3	CASSLGRSSGTDTQYF	TGTGCCAGCAGCTTAGGACGATCTAGCGGCACAGATACGCAGTATTTT
TRBD2	NA	TRBV9	TRBJ2-1	CASSVVGTSINEQFF	TGTGCCAGCAGCGTAGTTGGGACTAGCATTAATGAGCAGTTCTTC
NA	NA	TRBV20-1	TRBJ1-4	CSASGLVNEKLFF	TGCAGTGCTAGTGGTCTTGTCAATGAAAAACTGTTTTTT
TRBD2	many	TRBV6-1	TRBJ2-3	CASFPSGSTDTQYF	TGTGCCAGCTTTCCTAGCGGGAGTACAGATACGCAGTATTTT
TRBD2	many	TRBV12-3/TRBV12-4	TRBJ2-2	CASTPPGLAGSGELFF	TGTGCCAGCACTCCTCCGGGACTAGCGGGGAGCGGGGAGCTGTTTTTT
NA	few	TRBV12-5	TRBJ1-5	CASGFGESENQPQHF	TGTGCTAGTGGTTTTGGGGAATCAGAAAATCAGCCCCAGCATTTT
NA	few	TRBV20-1	TRBJ2-5	CSARDLGAQETQYF	TGCAGTGCTAGAGATCTGGGGGCGCAAGAGACCCAGTACTTC
NA	NA	TRBV5-1	TRBJ2-2	CASSLVGGGRANTGELFF	TGCGCCAGCAGCTTGGTCGGCGGCGGCCGAGCGAACACCGGGGAGCTGTTTTTT
NA	NA	TRBV30	TRBJ1-2	CAWSVRHGDGYTF	TGTGCCTGGAGTGTACGCCACGGGGATGGCTACACCTTC
NA	many	TRBV10-3	TRBJ2-5	CAISQGPSYQETQYF	TGTGCCATCAGTCAGGGCCCTTCGTACCAAGAGACCCAGTACTTC
NA	NA	TRBV20-1	TRBJ2-7	CSAKDYYREQYF	TGCAGTGCTAAGGACTATTATCGGGAGCAGTACTTC
TRBD1	NA	TRBV12-3/TRBV12-4	TRBJ1-5	CASSWTGGQPQHF	TGTGCCAGCAGCTGGACAGGGGGCCAGCCCCAGCATTTT
NA	NA	TRBV12-3/TRBV12-4	TRBJ1-1	CASSFHPEEAFF	TGTGCCAGCAGTTTTCATCCAGAAGAAGCTTTCTTT
TRBD1	NA	TRBV12-3/TRBV12-4	TRBJ2-1	CASSPRTGGSSYNEQFF	TGTGCCAGCAGTCCCCGGACAGGGGGGAGCTCCTACAATGAGCAGTTCTTC
TRBD2	many	TRBV12-3/TRBV12-4	TRBJ2-3	CASSLARLAGADTQYF	TGTGCCAGCAGTTTAGCACGACTAGCGGGAGCGGATACGCAGTATTTT
TRBD2	few	TRBV24-1	TRBJ2-5	CATSDHPGLAGETQYF	TGTGCCACCAGTGATCATCCGGGACTAGCGGGAGAGACCCAGTACTTC
TRBD1	few	TRBV5-1	TRBJ2-7	CASSSLPGQGSYEQYF	TGCGCCAGCAGCTCGTTACCGGGACAGGGAAGCTACGAGCAGTACTTC
NA	few	TRBV6-5	TRBJ2-3	CASSYWGLRTDTQYF	TGTGCCAGCAGTTACTGGGGACTCCGCACAGATACGCAGTATTTT
NA	many	TRBV29-1	TRBJ2-5	CSVEDSGGTTQYF	TGCAGCGTTGAAGACTCCGGGGGAACGACCCAGTACTTC
NA	many	TRBV5-1	TRBJ2-3	CASSLTVGDTQYF	TGCGCCAGCAGCTTGACTGTCGGAGATACGCAGTATTTT
NA	many	TRBV7-9	TRBJ2-3	CASNRVPTDTQYF	TGTGCCAGCAACAGGGTACCTACAGATACGCAGTATTTT
NA	many	TRBV20-1	TRBJ1-3	CSARRASSGNTIYF	TGCAGTGCTAGACGGGCAAGCTCTGGAAACACCATATATTTT
NA	NA	TRBV7-6	TRBJ2-2	CASSLAQTNTGELFF	TGTGCCAGCAGCTTAGCTCAGACCAACACCGGGGAGCTGTTTTTT
TRBD1	NA	TRBV6-5	TRBJ2-2	CASSYDGQGVGELFF	TGTGCCAGCAGTTACGATGGACAGGGGGTCGGGGAGCTGTTTTTT
NA	NA	TRBV6-1	TRBJ2-1	CASMGGLADEQFF	TGTGCCAGCATGGGCGGGCTAGCAGATGAGCAGTTCTTC
TRBD1	NA	TRBV28	TRBJ2-1	CASSFPPALQGAASNEQFF	TGTGCCAGCAGTTTCCCCCCCGCTTTACAGGGGGCTGCATCCAATGAGCAGTTCTTC
NA	NA	TRBV20-1	TRBJ2-5	CSAIGARLETQYF	TGCAGTGCTATAGGGGCTAGACTGGAGACCCAGTACTTC
TRBD2	few	TRBV20-1	TRBJ2-1	CSARNPGGPGNEQFF	TGCAGTGCTAGAAACCCGGGGGGGCCAGGTAATGAGCAGTTCTTC
TRBD1	many	TRBV5-1	TRBJ2-1	CASSLGQGSHNEQFF	TGCGCCAGCAGCTTAGGACAGGGCAGTCACAATGAGCAGTTCTTC
NA	NA	TRBV29-1	TRBJ1-4	CSATVPATNEKLFF	TGCAGTGCCACCGTCCCTGCAACTAATGAAAAACTGTTTTTT
NA	many	TRBV27	TRBJ1-1	CASSPLHLQGTEAFF	TGTGCCAGCAGTCCCCTACACTTACAGGGAACTGAAGCTTTCTTT
NA	many	TRBV15	TRBJ2-5	CATSRDLRVETQYF	TGTGCCACCAGCAGAGATTTGAGGGTTGAGACCCAGTACTTC
NA	NA	TRBV11-1	TRBJ1-2	CASSFGVNYGYTF	TGTGCCAGCAGCTTCGGAGTTAACTATGGCTACACCTTC
NA	many	TRBV29-1	TRBJ1-5	CSVEMGLNQPQHF	TGCAGCGTTGAAATGGGGCTTAATCAGCCCCAGCATTTT
TRBD1	NA	TRBV15	TRBJ2-1	CATSRDTGTAYNEQFF	TGTGCCACCAGCAGAGATACCGGGACAGCCTACAATGAGCAGTTCTTC
NA	many	TRBV12-3/TRBV12-4	TRBJ1-5	CASSQIDANQPQHF	TGTGCCAGCAGCCAGATTGATGCCAATCAGCCCCAGCATTTT
TRBD1	many	TRBV18	TRBJ1-3	CASSPKTGVYGGNTIYF	TGTGCCAGCTCACCAAAGACAGGGGTCTATGGAGGAAACACCATATATTTT
TRBD2	NA	TRBV6-1	TRBJ2-5	CASKTAGAETQYF	TGTGCCAGCAAAACAGCGGGAGCGGAGACCCAGTACTTC
TRBD1	NA	TRBV20-1	TRBJ2-7	CSARPGTGDTRGYEQYF	TGCAGTGCTAGACCTGGGACAGGGGATACCAGGGGCTACGAGCAGTACTTC
TRBD1	NA	TRBV5-1	TRBJ2-6	CASSFRDRGSGANVLTF	TGCGCCAGCAGCTTCCGGGACAGGGGGAGTGGGGCCAACGTCCTGACTTTC
TRBD1	few	TRBV7-2	TRBJ2-5	CASKTGSETQYF	TGTGCCAGCAAGACAGGGTCAGAGACCCAGTACTTC